This T cell receptor (beta chain) was obtained from a study of vaccination and CD4 T cells after COVID-19. The overall study: Following dose two, a median around 65 days (range 14 to 241) passed before post-vaccine samples were taken. Study-level results: The median number of SARS-CoV-2-reactive clonotypes increased from 21 to 38, a change that did not reach significance. A median of approximately 90% of reactive clones, in convalescent patients, became evident only post-vaccination. Spike mono-reactivity was shown by 304 of 307 vaccine-specific clones in convalescent patients.

An Oncomine TCR Beta short-read assay was used to sequence the DNA from cultured CD4+ T cells. MiXCR, applied by TCRdb to the PCR reads, yields one record per CDR3 protein. This repertoire shows roughly 25,000 distinct CDR3 sequences, around 54% found once; its top ten account for around 2.7%. V lost 1 base and J 2 bases, leaving 6 bases between the germline ends. The germline V gene encodes CDR1 SGHTA and CDR2 FQGNSA. This CDR3 region has 13 residues. Treatment denoted: roughly 10-day PBMC culture with coronavirus spike peptide pools or control peptides (ViraFEST assay). Concerning this clonotype: What it binds is unknown.

The chain joins TRBV7-2 to TRBJ2-7; D remains ambiguous. This receptor was identified in a human donor who had recovered from COVID-19. Material for sequencing was CD4+ T cells from blood, cultured in vitro. The CDR3 spells CASSLDAAYEQYF. The DNA for the CDR3 is TGTGCCAGCAGCTTAGATGCGGCCTACGAGCAGTACTTC.